Below, 31 T cell receptor beta chains from the same sample are listed, as sequenced in a study of T cells in women clearing cervical HPV infection (dated by TCRdb to the late 2010s). Library prep was done by the immunoSEQ multiplex PCR assay. Drawn from immuneACCESS, this table holds only the in-frame rearrangements with V and J called that TCRdb kept. Clones are partly lost; checked studies trace under half to an unresolved V gene and leave the rest unexplained. The sample's records list about 36,000 clones. The top ten hold less than 4% of the sample. The specimen sequenced was blood buffy coat. The receptors stem from a woman between 18 and 70 years old with a cervical HPV16 infection that either progressed to CIN3+ or cleared (not recorded which).

As for this clone: The read halts 3 residues ahead of the CDR3 end, with the missing end drawn from the germline J gene. J is TRBJ2-1 and V is TRBV2; perhaps TRBD2 as D (6 bases). This CDR3 is 15 amino acids long. V was shortened by 6 bases and J by 4 bases, with 16 bases between the two germline ends. CDR1 is SNHLY, CDR2 FYNNEI, per germline. CDR3 DNA, as far as it was read: TGTGCCAGCAGGGGGACTTCACGGGTATACAATGAG. Amino acids: CASRGTSRVYNE. The full CDR3 protein is CASRGTSRVYNEQFF.

As regards this clone: The CDR3 is cut off 3 residues early in the read; its end comes from the germline J gene. The chain couples TRBV20-1 to TRBJ2-1; maybe TRBD2 (5 bases). Germline CDR1 is DFQATT and CDR2 is SNEGSKA (reference sequence). The CDR3 runs 15 residues. V lost 5 bases to trimming and J lost 2 bases, with 16 bases between them. The DNA read from the CDR3 is TGCAGTGCTTTTTCGGACTCCGCGCCCTACAATGAG. As protein: CSAFSDSAPYNE. The complete CDR3 sequence is CSAFSDSAPYNEQFF.

Turning to this clone: The read comes to an end 3 residues before the CDR3 does, leaving the germline J gene to fill in the end. The V gene is TRBV19, the J gene TRBJ2-5; 7 bases match TRBD2. CDR3 size: 14 residues. The germline V gene has CDR1 LNHDA and CDR2 SQIVND (reference sequence). The V segment lost 9 bases and the J segment 5 bases; nucleotides outside the gene matches: 12. The CDR3 loop reads CASALRGDRETQYF. The covered CDR3 bases are TGTGCCAGCGCCCTTCGGGGGGATAGGGAGACC. Drawing the rest from reference TRBV19 and TRBJ2-5, the complete variable domain is DGGITQSPKYLFRKEGQNVTLSCEQNLNHDAMYWYRQDPGQGLRLIYYSQIVNDFQKGDIAEGYSVSREKKESFPLTVTSAQKNPTAFYLCASALRGDRETQYFGPGTRLLVL.

Concerning this clone: The read ends 3 residues early relative to the CDR3; the germline J gene fills the gap. The chain links TRBV7-3 to TRBJ2-1, with 7 bases lining up with TRBD2. Trimming at V came to 1 base and at J to 6 bases, leaving 6 bases not matched to a gene. CDR1 SGHTA and CDR2 FQGTGA come from the germline V gene. CDR3 length equals 15 residues. CDR3: CASSLMGSGANEQFF. The sequenced part of the CDR3 DNA is TGTGCCAGCAGCTTAATGGGGAGCGGGGCCAATGAG.

CDR3 DNA (partial): TGTGCCAGCAGCCATGGGGAACAGGGTATCGAG. Translation: CASSHGEQGIE. In full, the CDR3 is CASSHGEQGIEQYF. The chain combines TRBV4-2 with TRBJ2-7; weak D call: TRBD1 (6 bases). Read data end 3 residues before the CDR3 end; the end is taken from the germline J gene. Germline CDR1 and CDR2: LGHNA and YNFKEQ. The V and J ends lost 3 bases and 6 bases respectively, with 15 bases between them. This CDR3 is built from 14 residues.

In the case of this clone: The junction differs from germline at one of its ends, possibly a read error. The read falls 3 residues short of the CDR3 end, and the missing part is taken from the germline J gene. The V and J genes are TRBV4-2 and TRBJ2-1, with TRBD1 matching over 8 bases. The germline gives CDR1 LGHNA, CDR2 YNFKEQ. The CDR3 is made up of 15 amino acids. This chain's CDR3 is CASSSEWAGGVEQFF. CDR3 DNA (partial): TGCGCCAGCAGCTCCGAGTGGGCAGGGGGCGTTGAG.

A remark on this clone: The CDR3 end is not reached by the read, which stops 3 residues before it; the germline J gene fills it in. The sample holds other DNA sequences that translate to the same CDR3. This chain uses TRBV10-3 with TRBJ2-7, with TRBD2 as a possible D gene (6 bases). The CDR3 runs 14 residues. V was trimmed by 3 bases and J by 4 bases, leaving 13 bases between them. Germline-derived CDR1 and CDR2 are ENHRY and SYGVKD. The CDR3 bases that were read are TGTGCCATCAGTGAACTGGGACTCTCTTACGAG. Protein: CAISELGLSYE. In full, the CDR3 reads CAISELGLSYEQYF.

The DNA read from the CDR3 is TGTGCCAGCAGCGAACGGGTGGGGGGGACAAATGAG. Encoded protein: CASSERVGGTNE. The whole CDR3 protein is CASSERVGGTNEQFF. This chain uses TRBV6-1 with TRBJ2-1, with TRBD2 as a possible D gene (7 bases). Read sequence stops 3 residues before the CDR3 end, and the germline J gene provides the missing end. V dropped 6 bases and J dropped 7 bases, with 19 bases sitting between them. The CDR3 is made up of 15 amino acids. Germline-derived CDR1 and CDR2 are MNHNS and SASEGT.

Partial CDR3 DNA: TGTGCCAGCAGCTTGGCAGGGATGTACGCCGGGGAG. Protein: CASSLAGMYAGE. The whole CDR3 sequence reads CASSLAGMYAGELFF. The chain employs TRBV5-6 and TRBJ2-2; a possible D gene is TRBD1 (5 bases). With the read ending 3 residues before the CDR3 end, the germline J gene is used to fill in that end. Germline lookup yields CDR1 SGHDT and CDR2 YYEEEE. V was shortened by 0 bases and J by 6 bases, with 12 bases between the two germline ends. CDR3 length equals 15 residues.

Remarks on this clone: The read falls 3 residues short of the CDR3 end, and the missing part is taken from the germline J gene. This chain links TRBV7-2 with TRBJ2-5, with a tentative D call TRBD1 (6 bases). Trimming took off 5 bases at V and 7 bases at J, with 14 bases between the two ends. Germline CDR1 reads SGHTA; CDR2 reads FQGNSA. CDR3 length equals 13 residues. The CDR3 sequence is CASSLRTAGTQYF. CDR3 DNA, as far as it was read: TGTGCCAGCAGCCTAAGGACAGCCGGGACC.

Remarks on this clone: The sequenced fragment ends 3 residues before the CDR3 boundary, so the rest is inferred from the germline J gene. The V and J genes are TRBV12-3 or TRBV12-4 and TRBJ1-2, with no clear D. This CDR3 contains 14 residues. The germline V and J ends were trimmed by 3 bases and 2 bases, with 10 bases remaining between them. CDR3 bases read: TGTGCCAGCAGTTTGGCCCTCGGGAACTATGGC. The encoded protein is CASSLALGNYG. The CDR3 reads in full as CASSLALGNYGYTF.

A remark on this clone: Sequencing ends 3 residues short of the CDR3 end; the germline J gene provides the rest. This chain joins TRBV29-1 and TRBJ2-3; 11 bases fit TRBD2. In germline, CDR1 is SQVTM, CDR2 ANQGSEA. Germline trimming cut 7 bases from V and 3 bases from J; bases unmatched to any gene: 15. This CDR3 is built from 17 residues. The DNA read from the CDR3 is TGCAGCGCACGGGGAGGGAGTCTAGCGGGAGGTACAGATACG. Amino acids: CSARGGSLAGGTDT. The full CDR3 protein reads CSARGGSLAGGTDTQYF.

Details on this clone: The sequenced fragment ends 3 residues before the CDR3 boundary, so the rest is inferred from the germline J gene. The genes are TRBV12-3 or TRBV12-4 and TRBJ2-4; D uncertain. The CDR3 is 14 residues long. V was cut by 4 bases and J by 8 bases, with 15 bases left in between. The sequenced CDR3 bases are TGTGCCAGCAGTTCCTTAGTTTCGAACGACATT. It codes for CASSSLVSNDI. The full CDR3 is CASSSLVSNDIQYF.

As regards this clone: From the germline J gene comes the end of the CDR3, since the read stops 3 residues before it. The genes are TRBV10-3 and TRBJ2-1, with D possibly matching TRBD1 (6 bases). Germline V gene data show CDR1 as ENHRY and CDR2 as SYGVKD. There are 12 residues in the CDR3. The germline V and J ends were trimmed by 3 bases and 7 bases, with 7 bases remaining between them. The covered CDR3 bases are TGTGCCATCAGTGAAACAGGGAATGAG. This encodes CAISETGNE. The entire CDR3 is CAISETGNEQFF.

This CDR3 is CASSILKGDAGTEAFF. Incomplete CDR3 DNA: TGTGCCAGTAGTATTCTCAAGGGGGATGCTGGCACTGAA. V gene TRBV19 combines with J gene TRBJ1-1; D may be TRBD1 (6 bases). The missing CDR3 end, 3 residues past where the read stops, is filled in from the germline J gene. Germline V gene lookup returns CDR1 LNHDA and CDR2 SQIVND (reference sequence). V was trimmed by 3 bases and J by 4 bases, leaving 18 bases between them. The CDR3 is made up of 16 amino acids.

In regard to this clone: The read terminates 3 residues ahead of where the CDR3 ends, so the germline J gene completes it. This sequence joins TRBV5-1 and TRBJ2-7; D assignment may be TRBD1 or TRBD2 (5 bases each). Trimming stripped 4 bases from V and 5 bases from J, with 16 bases between. The CDR3 runs to 14 residues. Germline V gene sequence: CDR1 SGHRS, CDR2 YFSETQ. CDR3 loop: CASSLSGSTDEQYF. CDR3 bases read: TGCGCCAGCAGCCTCTCAGGGAGCACCGACGAG. The entire variable domain, with the rest obtained from reference TRBV5-1 and TRBJ2-7, is as follows: KAGVTQTPRYLIKTRGQQVTLSCSPISGHRSVSWYQQTPGQGLQFLFEYFSETQRNKGNFPGRFSGRQFSNSRSEMNVSTLELGDSALYLCASSLSGSTDEQYFGPGTRLTVT.

Note on this clone: The sequenced fragment ends 3 residues before the CDR3 boundary, so the rest is inferred from the germline J gene. The rearrangement uses TRBV18 and TRBJ1-2; 8 bases line up with TRBD1. Germline CDR1 is KGHSH and CDR2 is LQKENI. This CDR3 is 17 amino acids long. V lost 5 bases, J lost 2 bases, and 13 bases stayed unmatched. Incomplete CDR3 DNA: TGTGCCAGCTCATCCCTCCATCCGACAGGGGTAAACTATGGC. This translates into CASSSLHPTGVNYG. The whole CDR3 sequence reads CASSSLHPTGVNYGYTF.

Note on this clone: The read comes to an end 3 residues before the CDR3 does, leaving the germline J gene to fill in the end. The chain uses TRBV15 and TRBJ2-3, with D unresolved. The V gene's germline CDR1 is LNHNV and CDR2 YYDKDF (reference sequence). The length of the CDR3 is 14 residues. Trimming cost V 5 bases and J 0 bases, with 9 bases left between them. Incomplete CDR3 DNA: TGTGCCACCAGCCATTCAGCGAGCACAGATACG. Translated, it gives CATSHSASTDT. The whole CDR3 protein reads CATSHSASTDTQYF.

In the case of this clone: The read terminates 3 residues before the CDR3 end, so the remaining end is supplied by the germline J gene. The gene calls are TRBV9 and TRBJ1-1; a possible D gene is TRBD1 (5 bases). The V gene's germline CDR1 is SGDLS and CDR2 YYNGEE. There are 13 residues in the CDR3. Partial CDR3 DNA: TGTGCCAGCAGCGTAGGGCTGGGGGGTGAG. Translated, it gives CASSVGLGGE. The entire CDR3 protein reads CASSVGLGGEAFF.

As to this clone: One junction end does not reproduce the germline sequence, and a read error may be involved. The CDR3 goes on 3 residues after the read ends, and that part is filled in from the germline J gene. The chain combines TRBV4-2 with TRBJ2-5; perhaps TRBD1 as D (5 bases). This CDR3 comprises 15 residues. Germline V gives CDR1 LGHNA, CDR2 YNFKEQ. The CDR3 sequence is CASSQDFKGWETQYF. Incomplete CDR3 DNA: TGCGCCAGCAGCCAAGATTTCAAGGGGTGGGAGACC.

Remarks on this clone: The DNA ends 3 residues before the CDR3 does, and the rest of the CDR3 is filled in from the germline J gene. This chain links TRBV10-3 with TRBJ2-3; weak D call: TRBD2 (7 bases). CDR1 is ENHRY, CDR2 SYGVKD, per germline. Trimming removed 6 bases from V and 2 bases from J, with 15 bases in between. The CDR3 is made up of 15 amino acids. The CDR3 reads CAIRDSRGLTDTQYF. CDR3 DNA (partial): TGTGCCATCAGGGACTCGCGGGGGCTCACAGATACG.

On this clone itself: With the read ending 3 residues before the CDR3 end, the germline J gene is used to fill in that end. The chain recombines TRBV18 with TRBJ2-5; possibly TRBD1 for D (6 bases). Trimming removed 3 bases from V and 3 bases from J, with 8 bases in between. Germline V CDR1 and CDR2: KGHSH, LQKENI. This CDR3 is 13 amino acids long. This CDR3 is CASSPGQKETQYF. CDR3 DNA (partial): TGTGCCAGCTCACCCGGACAGAAAGAGACC. Drawing the rest from reference TRBV18 and TRBJ2-5, the complete variable domain is NAGVMQNPRHLVRRRGQEARLRCSPMKGHSHVYWYRQLPEEGLKFMVYLQKENIIDESGMPKERFSAEFPKEGPSILRIQQVVRGDSAAYFCASSPGQKETQYFGPGTRLLVL.

Notes on this clone: The CDR3 end lies 3 residues beyond the end of the read and is filled in from the germline J gene. The rearrangement uses TRBV18 and TRBJ1-3; perhaps TRBD1 as D (5 bases). Germline V lookup: CDR1 KGHSH, CDR2 LQKENI. V was cut by 2 bases and J by 0 bases, with 11 bases left in between. The CDR3 spans 16 residues. The covered CDR3 bases are TGTGCCAGCTCACCAAGCGAGGGGAGCTCTGGAAACACC. Translating gives CASSPSEGSSGNT. The full CDR3 protein reads CASSPSEGSSGNTIYF.

A note on this clone: The read terminates 3 residues ahead of where the CDR3 ends, so the germline J gene completes it. This chain links TRBV19 with TRBJ1-1, with a weak D call TRBD1 (5 bases). V lost 10 bases to trimming and J lost 0 bases, with 24 bases between them. This CDR3 has 17 amino acids. CDR1 LNHDA and CDR2 SQIVND come from the germline V gene (reference sequence). CDR3 loop: CATSEGLGPGVNTEAFF. The sequenced CDR3 bases are TGTGCCACCTCCGAGGGACTCGGCCCCGGGGTGAACACTGAA.

The part of the CDR3 DNA that was read is TGTGCCAGCAGTTTAGCCGGGACAGTATCCAACTATGGC. This sequence encodes CASSLAGTVSNYG. The entire CDR3 protein reads CASSLAGTVSNYGYTF. The chain has TRBV12-3 or TRBV12-4 and TRBJ1-2, with 7 bases aligning to TRBD1. The read falls 3 residues short of the CDR3 end, and the missing part is taken from the germline J gene. The CDR3 has 16 amino acids. J lost 2 bases, V lost 0 bases, and 6 bases had no gene match.

About this clone itself: The read stops 3 residues short of the end of the CDR3; the missing end is completed from the germline J gene. This chain joins TRBV7-2 and TRBJ2-5; 7 bases fit TRBD1. The CDR3 loop spans 15 amino acids. The V segment lost 6 bases and the J segment 0 bases; nucleotides outside the gene matches: 7. The germline CDR1 and CDR2 sequences are SGHTA and FQGNSA. The sequenced part of the CDR3 DNA is TGTGCCAGCAGGCGACAGGGAAATAACCAAGAGACC. It encodes CASRRQGNNQET. The CDR3, in full, reads CASRRQGNNQETQYF.

On this clone: From the germline J gene comes the end of the CDR3, since the read stops 3 residues before it. The chain is built from TRBV5-1 and TRBJ2-5, with 14 nucleotides matching TRBD2. The CDR3 runs 17 residues. The trim removed 0 bases at V and 5 bases at J, leaving 6 bases unmatched. Germline values: CDR1 SGHRS, CDR2 YFSETQ. CDR3 region: CASSLAGTSGGHETQYF. Incomplete CDR3 DNA: TGCGCCAGCAGCTTGGCCGGGACTAGCGGGGGACACGAGACC.

Concerning this clone: The read ends 3 residues shy of where the CDR3 ends; the end is completed using the germline J gene. The J gene is TRBJ1-3, the V gene TRBV18, with D maybe TRBD1 (5 bases). CDR1 is KGHSH and CDR2 is LQKENI in the germline V gene. V shed 0 bases and J shed 0 bases, with 9 bases lying between them. The CDR3 covers 16 residues. The CDR3 bases that were read are TGTGCCAGCTCACCACCCAGGGTCCTCTCTGGAAACACC. Protein sequence: CASSPPRVLSGNT. The whole CDR3 region reads CASSPPRVLSGNTIYF.

About this clone itself: The read comes to an end 3 residues before the CDR3 does, leaving the germline J gene to fill in the end. The V gene is TRBV20-1, the J gene TRBJ2-7, with TRBD1 matching over 10 bases. J was trimmed by 1 base and V by 6 bases; bases with no gene match: 3. The CDR3 is made up of 13 amino acids. CDR1 and CDR2 from the germline V gene are DFQATT and SNEGSKA (reference sequence). The CDR3 here is CSAAGQGSYEQYF. CDR3 bases read: TGCAGTGCCGCGGGACAGGGGTCCTACGAG.

Comments on this clone: The read ends 3 residues early relative to the CDR3; the germline J gene fills the gap. This chain connects TRBV20-1 to TRBJ2-3; D is undetermined. Deletions cut 3 bases from V and 2 bases from J, with 9 bases between. The CDR3 sequence is 13 residues long. Germline V CDR1 and CDR2: DFQATT, SNEGSKA (reference sequence). CDR3 sequence: CSARYSHTDTQYF. CDR3 bases read: TGCAGTGCTAGGTATAGTCACACAGATACG.

On this clone itself: The CDR3 end falls 3 residues outside the read, so it is completed with the germline J gene. The J gene is TRBJ1-2, the V gene TRBV7-2, with D possibly matching TRBD1 (6 bases). The CDR3 is 15 amino acids. Germline CDR1 is SGHTA and CDR2 is FQGNSA. The sequenced part of the CDR3 DNA is TGTGCCAGCAGCTCACACCCGCAAGGGGGTTCGGGC. Amino acid sequence: CASSSHPQGGSG. The CDR3 in its entirety is CASSSHPQGGSGYTF.